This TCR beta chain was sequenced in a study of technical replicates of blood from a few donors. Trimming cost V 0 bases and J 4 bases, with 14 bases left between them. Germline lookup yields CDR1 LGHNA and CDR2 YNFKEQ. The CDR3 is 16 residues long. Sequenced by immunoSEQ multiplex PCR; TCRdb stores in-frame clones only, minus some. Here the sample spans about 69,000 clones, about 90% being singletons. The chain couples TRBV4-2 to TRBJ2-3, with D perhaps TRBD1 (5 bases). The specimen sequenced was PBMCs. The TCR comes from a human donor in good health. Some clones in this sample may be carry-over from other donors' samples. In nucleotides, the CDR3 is TGTGCCAGCAGCCAAGAGGCGATAAGGGGCTCAGATACGCAGTATTTT. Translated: CASSQEAIRGSDTQYF.